This TCR beta chain was documented in a study of blood T cell repertoires in COVID-19. Study summary: Whether acute or convalescent, the COVID-19 samples came from the United States, Italy and Spain.

The CDR3 spans 14 residues. V lost 2 bases and J 8 bases, leaving 15 bases between the germline ends. Germline lookup yields CDR1 MNHEY and CDR2 SVGAGI. Here immunoSEQ multiplex PCR was the method, and the copy in TCRdb shows in-frame clones only, minus some. The profile covers hundreds of thousands of clones, with 86% appearing a single time and roughly 1.4% taken by the ten largest. What was sequenced was peripheral blood. V and J are TRBV6-5 and TRBJ1-2; maybe TRBD1 (5 bases). The sequence derives from a woman in her twenties or thirties with active or convalescent COVID-19. In DNA, the CDR3 is TGTGCCAGCAGTTACAGGCAGGGCAGACAGGGCTACACCTTC. As protein: CASSYRQGRQGYTF.